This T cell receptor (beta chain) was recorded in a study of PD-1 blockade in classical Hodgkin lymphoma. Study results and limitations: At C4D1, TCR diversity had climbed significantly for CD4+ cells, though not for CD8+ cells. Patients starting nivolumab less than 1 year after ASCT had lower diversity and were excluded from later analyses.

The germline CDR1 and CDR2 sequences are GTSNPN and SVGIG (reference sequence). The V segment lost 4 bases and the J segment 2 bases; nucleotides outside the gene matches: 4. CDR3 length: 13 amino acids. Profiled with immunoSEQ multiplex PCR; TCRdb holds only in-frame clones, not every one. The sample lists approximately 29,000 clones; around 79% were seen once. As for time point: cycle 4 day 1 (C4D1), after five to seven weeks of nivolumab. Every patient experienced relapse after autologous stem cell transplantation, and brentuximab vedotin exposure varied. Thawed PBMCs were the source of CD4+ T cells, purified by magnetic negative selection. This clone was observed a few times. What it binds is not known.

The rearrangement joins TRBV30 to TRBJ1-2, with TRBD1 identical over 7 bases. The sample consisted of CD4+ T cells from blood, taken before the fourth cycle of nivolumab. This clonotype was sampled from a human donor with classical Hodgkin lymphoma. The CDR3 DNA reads TGTGCCTGGAACCGGGACAGAAACTATGGCTACACCTTC. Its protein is CAWNRDRNYGYTF.